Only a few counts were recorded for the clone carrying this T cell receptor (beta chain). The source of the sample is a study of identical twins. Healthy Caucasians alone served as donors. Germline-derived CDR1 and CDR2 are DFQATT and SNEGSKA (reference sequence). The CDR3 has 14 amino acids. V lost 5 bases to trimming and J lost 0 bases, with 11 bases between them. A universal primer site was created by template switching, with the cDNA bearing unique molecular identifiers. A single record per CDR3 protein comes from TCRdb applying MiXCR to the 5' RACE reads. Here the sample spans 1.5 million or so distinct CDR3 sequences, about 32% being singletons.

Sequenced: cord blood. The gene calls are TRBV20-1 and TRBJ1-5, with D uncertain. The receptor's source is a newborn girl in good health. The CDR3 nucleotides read TGCAGTGCTCCCCGAGCACATAGCAATCAGCCCCAGCATTTT. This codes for CSAPRAHSNQPQHF.